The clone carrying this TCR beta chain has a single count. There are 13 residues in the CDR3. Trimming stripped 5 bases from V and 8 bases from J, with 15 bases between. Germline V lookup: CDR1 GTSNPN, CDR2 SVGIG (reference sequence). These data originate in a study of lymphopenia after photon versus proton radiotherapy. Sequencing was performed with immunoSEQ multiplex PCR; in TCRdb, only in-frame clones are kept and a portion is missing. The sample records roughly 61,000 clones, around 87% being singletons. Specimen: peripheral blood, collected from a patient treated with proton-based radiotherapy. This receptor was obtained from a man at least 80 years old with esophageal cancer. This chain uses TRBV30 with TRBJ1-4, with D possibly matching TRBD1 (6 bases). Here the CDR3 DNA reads TGTGCCTGGGGGTGGGGACAAGGCGAAAAACTGTTTTTT. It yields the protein CAWGWGQGEKLFF.